This T cell receptor beta chain was found in a study of blood T cell repertoires in COVID-19. Study information: Collection of acute and convalescent COVID-19 samples took place in the United States, Italy and Spain.

The CDR3 totals 17 residues. Germline V CDR1 and CDR2: MNHNS, SASEGT. Trimming removed 2 bases from V and 4 bases from J, with 15 bases in between. As processed by the authors: Cell counts per sample came from amplifying reference gene primers. Some clones are missing from TCRdb's copy, which holds only in-frame ones; the method was immunoSEQ multiplex PCR. The V and J calls and clone size are taken from that table; D and trimming were inferred from the DNA. The table records 280,000 or so clones, over 85% of them present only once. The sequenced sample consisted of PBMCs or T cells enriched from blood (not recorded which). V gene TRBV6-1 combines with J gene TRBJ1-6; D is undetermined. The TCR comes from a woman aged 45-59 years who had been exposed to COVID-19. The CDR3 DNA reads as TGTGCCAGCAGTGAATCCCGTCCGGGAAAGTATAATTCACCCCTCCACTTT. This codes for CASSESRPGKYNSPLHF.